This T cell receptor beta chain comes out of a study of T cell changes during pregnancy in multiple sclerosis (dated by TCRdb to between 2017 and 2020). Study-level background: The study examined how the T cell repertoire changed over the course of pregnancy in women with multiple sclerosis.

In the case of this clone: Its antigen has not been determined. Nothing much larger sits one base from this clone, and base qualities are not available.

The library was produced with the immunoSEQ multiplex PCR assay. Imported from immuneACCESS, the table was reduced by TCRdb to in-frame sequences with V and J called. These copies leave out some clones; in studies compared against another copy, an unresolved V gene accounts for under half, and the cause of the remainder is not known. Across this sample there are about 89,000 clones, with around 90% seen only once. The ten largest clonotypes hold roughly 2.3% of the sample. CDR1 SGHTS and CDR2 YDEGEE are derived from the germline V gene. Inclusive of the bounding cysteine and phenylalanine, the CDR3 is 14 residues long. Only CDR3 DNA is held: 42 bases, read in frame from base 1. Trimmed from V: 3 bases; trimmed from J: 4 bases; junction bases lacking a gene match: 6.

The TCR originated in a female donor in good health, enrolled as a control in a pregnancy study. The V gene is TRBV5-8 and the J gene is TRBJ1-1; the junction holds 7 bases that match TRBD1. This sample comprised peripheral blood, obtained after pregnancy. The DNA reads TGTGCCAGCAGCTCACGACAGGGAAGCACTGAAGCTTTCTTT. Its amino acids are CASSSRQGSTEAFF.